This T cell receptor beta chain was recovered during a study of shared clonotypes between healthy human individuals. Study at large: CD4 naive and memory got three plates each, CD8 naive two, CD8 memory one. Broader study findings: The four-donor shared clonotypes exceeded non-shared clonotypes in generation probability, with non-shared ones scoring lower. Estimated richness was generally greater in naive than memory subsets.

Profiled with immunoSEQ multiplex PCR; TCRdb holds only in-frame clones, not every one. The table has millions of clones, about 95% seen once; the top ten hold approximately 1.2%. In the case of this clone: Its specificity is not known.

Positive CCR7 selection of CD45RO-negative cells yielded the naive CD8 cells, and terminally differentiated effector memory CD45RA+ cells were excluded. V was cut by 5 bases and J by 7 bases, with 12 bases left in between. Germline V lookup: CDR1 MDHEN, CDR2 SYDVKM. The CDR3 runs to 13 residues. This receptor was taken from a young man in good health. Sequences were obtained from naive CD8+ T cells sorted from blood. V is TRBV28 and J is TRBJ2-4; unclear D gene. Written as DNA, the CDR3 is TGTGCCAGCAGTCGTCTCGGCCATAACATTCAGTACTTC. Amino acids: CASSRLGHNIQYF.